Listed below are T cell receptor beta chains from one sample, sequenced in a study of CD8+ T cells in alopecia areata. Clones were read by immunoSEQ multiplex PCR, and TCRdb kept only the in-frame ones, dropping some. The sample has under 70,000 clones; almost 97% are singletons. Specimen: CD8+ T cells sorted from blood, collected at week 0. The receptors were gathered from a human donor with alopecia areata. Both conserved end residues are part of each CDR3. The order of the fields is V gene, J gene, D gene, clone size, CDR3 DNA, CDR3 protein. D genes are given only for firm matches. Size tells how often a clone was seen (once, few, many) or the class of an expanded clone, and some rows leave it out.

v_call: TRBV6-5
j_call: TRBJ2-3
d_call: .
clone_size: .
cdr3_nt: TGTGCCAGCAGTTACGATGGGGATACGCAGTATTTT
cdr3_aa: CASSYDGDTQYF

v_call: TRBV11-3
j_call: TRBJ2-3
d_call: .
clone_size: .
cdr3_nt: TGTGCCAGCAGCTCTTTGATCACAGATACGCAGTATTTT
cdr3_aa: CASSSLITDTQYF

v_call: TRBV5-1
j_call: TRBJ2-3
d_call: .
clone_size: .
cdr3_nt: TGCGCCAGCCGTACAGGGACCTTCACAGATACGCAGTATTTT
cdr3_aa: CASRTGTFTDTQYF

v_call: TRBV4-3
j_call: TRBJ2-3
d_call: .
clone_size: few
cdr3_nt: TGCGCCAGCAGCCAAGAGAGGGGATCAGCAGATACGCAGTATTTT
cdr3_aa: CASSQERGSADTQYF

v_call: TRBV7-2
j_call: TRBJ2-3
d_call: TRBD2
clone_size: .
cdr3_nt: TGTGCCAGCAGCTTACGGGGGGGCACAGATACGCAGTATTTT
cdr3_aa: CASSLRGGTDTQYF

v_call: TRBV6-6
j_call: TRBJ2-3
d_call: .
clone_size: .
cdr3_nt: TGTGCCAGCAGTTATCTTATTAGCACAGATACGCAGTATTTT
cdr3_aa: CASSYLISTDTQYF

v_call: TRBV10-3
j_call: TRBJ2-1
d_call: TRBD2
clone_size: once
cdr3_nt: TGTGCCATCAGTGAGGCTAGCGGGGGTGACAATGAGCAGTTCTTC
cdr3_aa: CAISEASGGDNEQFF

v_call: TRBV10-2
j_call: TRBJ2-7
d_call: TRBD1
clone_size: .
cdr3_nt: TGCGCCAGCAGTGAGGGGACAGGACCTACCTACGAGCAGTACTTC
cdr3_aa: CASSEGTGPTYEQYF

v_call: TRBV4-3
j_call: TRBJ2-1
d_call: .
clone_size: .
cdr3_nt: TGCGCCAGCAGCCTACTAGAAACCCCGGCCGGCGCGCCAACCTACAATGAGCAGTTCTTC
cdr3_aa: CASSLLETPAGAPTYNEQFF

v_call: TRBV18
j_call: TRBJ2-7
d_call: .
clone_size: .
cdr3_nt: TGTGCCAGCTCACCTTCTTCGGGTCAGGGATGGGTCGAGCAGTACTTC
cdr3_aa: CASSPSSGQGWVEQYF